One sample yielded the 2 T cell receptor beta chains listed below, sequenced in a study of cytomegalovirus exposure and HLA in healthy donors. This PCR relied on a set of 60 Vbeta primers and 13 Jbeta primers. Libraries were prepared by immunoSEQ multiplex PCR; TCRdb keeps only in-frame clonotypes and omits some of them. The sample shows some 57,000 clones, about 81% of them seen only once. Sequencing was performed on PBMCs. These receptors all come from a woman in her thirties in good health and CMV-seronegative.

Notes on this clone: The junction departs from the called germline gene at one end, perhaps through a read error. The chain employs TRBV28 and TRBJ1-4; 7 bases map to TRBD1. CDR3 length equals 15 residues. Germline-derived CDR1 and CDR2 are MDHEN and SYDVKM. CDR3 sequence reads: CASSLRTGFNEKLLF. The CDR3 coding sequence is TGTGCCAGCAGTTTACGGACAGGCTTTAATGAAAAACTGCTTTTT.

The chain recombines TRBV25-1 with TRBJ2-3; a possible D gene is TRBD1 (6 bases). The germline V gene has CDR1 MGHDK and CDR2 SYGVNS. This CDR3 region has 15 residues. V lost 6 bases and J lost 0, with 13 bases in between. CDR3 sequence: CASSMTGQSTDTQYF. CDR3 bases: TGTGCCAGCAGCATGACGGGACAAAGCACAGATACGCAGTATTTT.